This T cell receptor beta chain was recovered during a study of blood T cell repertoires in COVID-19 (TCRdb year 2020). Regarding the study in general: Samples covering the acute and convalescent phases of COVID-19 were provided by collaborators in the United States, Italy and Spain. Sample metadata almost always included a de-identified subject ID, COVID-19 status, age in years and sex. The prospective study material was composed of cDNA or gDNA derived from T cells, B-cell-depleted T cells, or PBMCs. The dataset comprised deeply sampled blood TCRbeta repertoires from subjects exposed to, actively infected with, or recovered from COVID-19. The repertoires were released in a freely available public database meant as a resource for research on the immune response to SARS-CoV-2. The samples were drawn from the first 160 participants of the ongoing ImmuneRACE study and from under 1,500 subjects provided by 6 global collaborators. Where available, HLA class I and class II types were taken from metadata supplied by the sample provider and were not determined by assay-based typing.

Results and caveats for the whole study, not just this receptor: How much clinical and demographic metadata was included differed by source and by participant, and the metadata was provided uncurated.

Note on this clone: Its antigen remains undetermined. No base-level quality is on record; no much larger clone is a single base apart.

The immunoSEQ Assay, a bias-controlled multiplex PCR, was used to amplify TCRbeta CDR3 regions from genomic DNA. On the authors' methods: Within the assay, amplification of reference gene primers was used to estimate how many nucleated cells each sample contained. To quantify the absolute abundance of each unique TCRbeta CDR3 rearrangement, sequence reads were collapsed and filtered. Productive Simpson clonality was computed per sample as the square root of Simpson's diversity index over productive rearrangements. The clones in this table, taken by TCRdb from immuneACCESS, are in-frame only. Not every clone is retained; where verified, under half of the shortfall comes from an unresolved V gene, and the cause of the rest is unknown. Clone size and the V and J calls come from that table; the DNA yielded D and trimming. The sample table holds around 320,000 clones, of which 87% were seen once. 2% to 3% of the sample is in the top ten clones.

Each collaborating institution followed its own protocols to collect whole blood in K2EDTA tubes. Collaborator samples were shipped for TCRbeta analysis as frozen whole blood, isolated PBMCs, or DNA extracted from either sample type. The sample was peripheral blood. This clonotype originated in a man younger than 35 with active or convalescent COVID-19.

The sequenced DNA: TGTGCCAGCAGCGTAGAGCGTTGGACTAGCGCGGCGGGGCAGTACTTC. Translated, it reads CASSVERWTSAAGQYF. The V and J segments used are TRBV9 and TRBJ2-5, with 9 bases matching TRBD2. For this chain, trimming is 0 bases at the V end and 11 bases at the J end, and the number of junction bases without a gene match is 14. Reading from cysteine to phenylalanine, the CDR3 counts 16 amino acids. Here the CDR3 DNA is all that survives: 48 bases in frame from base 1. As encoded in the germline V gene, CDR1 is SGDLS while CDR2 is YYNGEE.